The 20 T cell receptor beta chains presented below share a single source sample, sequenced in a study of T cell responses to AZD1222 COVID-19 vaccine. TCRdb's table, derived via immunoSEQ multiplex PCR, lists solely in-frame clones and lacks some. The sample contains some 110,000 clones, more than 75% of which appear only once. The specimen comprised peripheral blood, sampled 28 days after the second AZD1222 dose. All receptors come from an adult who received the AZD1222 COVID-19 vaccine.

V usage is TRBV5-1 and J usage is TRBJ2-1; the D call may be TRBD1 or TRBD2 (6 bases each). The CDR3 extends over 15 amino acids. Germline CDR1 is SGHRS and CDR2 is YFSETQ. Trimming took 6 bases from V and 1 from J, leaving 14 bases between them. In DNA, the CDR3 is TGCGCCAGCACCCCGGAGGGGGGATCCTACAATGAGCAGTTCTTC. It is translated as CASTPEGGSYNEQFF.

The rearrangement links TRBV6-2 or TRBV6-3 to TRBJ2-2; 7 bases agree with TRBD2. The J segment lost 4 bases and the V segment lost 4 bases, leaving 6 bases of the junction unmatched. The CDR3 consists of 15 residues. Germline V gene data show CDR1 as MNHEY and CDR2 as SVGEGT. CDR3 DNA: TGTGCCAGCAGTTTTGGGGGGAGGGTCACCGGGGAGCTGTTTTTT. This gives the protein CASSFGGRVTGELFF.

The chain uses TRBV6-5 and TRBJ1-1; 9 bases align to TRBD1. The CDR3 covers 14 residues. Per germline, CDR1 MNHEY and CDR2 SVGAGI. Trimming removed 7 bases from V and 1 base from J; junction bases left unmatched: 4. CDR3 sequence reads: CASIQDRGNTEAFF. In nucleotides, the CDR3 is TGTGCCAGCATCCAGGACAGGGGGAACACTGAAGCTTTCTTT.

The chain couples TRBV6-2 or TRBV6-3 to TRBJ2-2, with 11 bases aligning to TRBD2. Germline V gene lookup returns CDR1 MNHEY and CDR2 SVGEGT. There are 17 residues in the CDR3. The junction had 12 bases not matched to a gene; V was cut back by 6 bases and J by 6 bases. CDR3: CASSGATSGRIAGELFF. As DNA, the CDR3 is TGTGCCAGCAGCGGGGCAACTAGCGGGAGAATAGCCGGGGAGCTGTTTTTT.

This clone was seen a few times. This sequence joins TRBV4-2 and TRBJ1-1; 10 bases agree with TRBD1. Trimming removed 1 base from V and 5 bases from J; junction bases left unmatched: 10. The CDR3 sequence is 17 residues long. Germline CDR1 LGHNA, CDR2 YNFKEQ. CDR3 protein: CASSQAGTGQGRTEAFF. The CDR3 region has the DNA TGTGCCAGCAGCCAAGCAGGTACGGGACAGGGGAGAACTGAAGCTTTCTTT.

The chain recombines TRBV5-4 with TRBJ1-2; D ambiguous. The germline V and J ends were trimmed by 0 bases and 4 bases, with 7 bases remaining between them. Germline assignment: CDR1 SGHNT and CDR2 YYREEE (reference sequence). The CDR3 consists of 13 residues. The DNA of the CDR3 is TGTGCCAGCAGCTTGGAGCAGCTCTATGGCTACACCTTC. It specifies CASSLEQLYGYTF. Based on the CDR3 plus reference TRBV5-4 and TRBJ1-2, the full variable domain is ETGVTQSPTHLIKTRGQQVTLRCSSQSGHNTVSWYQQALGQGPQFIFQYYREEENGRGNFPPRFSGLQFPNYSSELNVNALELDDSALYLCASSLEQLYGYTFGSGTRLTVV.

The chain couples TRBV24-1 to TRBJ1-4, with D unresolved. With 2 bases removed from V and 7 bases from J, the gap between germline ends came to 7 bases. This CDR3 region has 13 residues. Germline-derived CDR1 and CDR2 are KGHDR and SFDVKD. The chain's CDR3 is CATSDSYSEKLFF. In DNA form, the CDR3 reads TGTGCCACCAGTGATTCTTACAGTGAAAAACTGTTTTTT.

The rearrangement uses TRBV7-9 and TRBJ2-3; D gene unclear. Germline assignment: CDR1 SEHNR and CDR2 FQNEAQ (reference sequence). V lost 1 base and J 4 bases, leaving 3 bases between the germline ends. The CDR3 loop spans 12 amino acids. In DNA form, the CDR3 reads TGTGCCAGCAGCTTAGAATCAGATACGCAGTATTTT. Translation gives CASSLESDTQYF. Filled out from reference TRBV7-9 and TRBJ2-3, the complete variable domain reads DTGVSQNPRHKITKRGQNVTFRCDPISEHNRLYWYRQTLGQGPEFLTYFQNEAQLEKSRLLSDRFSAERPKGSFSTLEIQRTEQGDSAMYLCASSLESDTQYFGPGTRLTVL.

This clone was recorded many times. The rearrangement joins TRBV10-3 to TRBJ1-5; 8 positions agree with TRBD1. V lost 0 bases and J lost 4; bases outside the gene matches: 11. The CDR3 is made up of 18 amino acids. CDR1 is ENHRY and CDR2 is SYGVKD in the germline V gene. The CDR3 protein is CAISESSLRGRGNQPQHF. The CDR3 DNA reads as TGTGCCATCAGTGAGTCCTCCCTCAGGGGGCGGGGGAATCAGCCCCAGCATTTT.

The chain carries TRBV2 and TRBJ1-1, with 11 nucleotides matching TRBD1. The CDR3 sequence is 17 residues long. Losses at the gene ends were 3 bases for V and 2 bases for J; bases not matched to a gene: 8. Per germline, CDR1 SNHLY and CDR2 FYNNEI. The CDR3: CASSETTGQGGNTEAFF. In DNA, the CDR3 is TGTGCCAGCAGTGAGACTACGGGACAGGGGGGAAACACTGAAGCTTTCTTT.

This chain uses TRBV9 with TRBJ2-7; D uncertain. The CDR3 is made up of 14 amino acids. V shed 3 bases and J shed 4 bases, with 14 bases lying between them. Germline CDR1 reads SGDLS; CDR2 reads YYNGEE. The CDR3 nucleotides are TGTGCCAGCAGCGCTCCGGGTATCGGTTACGAGCAGTACTTC. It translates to CASSAPGIGYEQYF.

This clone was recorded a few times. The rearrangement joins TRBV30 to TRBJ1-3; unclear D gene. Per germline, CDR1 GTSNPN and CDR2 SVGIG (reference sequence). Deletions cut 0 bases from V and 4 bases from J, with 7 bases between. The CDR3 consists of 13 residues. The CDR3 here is CAWSVDGGNTIYF. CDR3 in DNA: TGTGCCTGGAGTGTCGACGGCGGAAACACCATATATTTT.

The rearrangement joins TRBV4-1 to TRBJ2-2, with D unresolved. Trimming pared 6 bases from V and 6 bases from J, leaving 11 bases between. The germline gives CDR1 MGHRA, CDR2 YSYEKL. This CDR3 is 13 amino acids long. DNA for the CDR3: TGCGCCAGCAGGTGGGGATCGGCCGGGGAGCTGTTTTTT. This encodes CASRWGSAGELFF.

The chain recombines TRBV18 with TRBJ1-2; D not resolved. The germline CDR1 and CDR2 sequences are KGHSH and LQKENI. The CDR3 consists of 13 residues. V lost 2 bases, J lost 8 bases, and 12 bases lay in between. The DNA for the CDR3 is TGTGCCAGCTCACCAACGGCGGTTGGAGGCTACACCTTC. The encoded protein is CASSPTAVGGYTF.

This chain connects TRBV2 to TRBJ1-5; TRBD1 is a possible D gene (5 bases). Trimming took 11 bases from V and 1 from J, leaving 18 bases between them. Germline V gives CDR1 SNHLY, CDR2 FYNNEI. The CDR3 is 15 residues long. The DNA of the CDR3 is TGTGCCCGCCCGGCTGCCCGGGGGAGCAATCAGCCCCAGCATTTT. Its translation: CARPAARGSNQPQHF. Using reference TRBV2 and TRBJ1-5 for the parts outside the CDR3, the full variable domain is EPEVTQTPSHQVTQMGQEVILRCVPISNHLYFYWYRQILGQKVEFLVSFYNNEISEKSEIFDDQFSVERPDGSNFTLKIRSTKLEDSAMYFCARPAARGSNQPQHFGDGTRLSIL.

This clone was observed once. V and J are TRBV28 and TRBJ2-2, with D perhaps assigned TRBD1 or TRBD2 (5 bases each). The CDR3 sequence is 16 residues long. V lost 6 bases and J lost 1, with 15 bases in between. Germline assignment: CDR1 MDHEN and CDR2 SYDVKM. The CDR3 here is CASSPLRGLNTGELFF. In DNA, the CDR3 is TGTGCCAGCAGCCCCCTGAGGGGCTTGAACACCGGGGAGCTGTTTTTT.

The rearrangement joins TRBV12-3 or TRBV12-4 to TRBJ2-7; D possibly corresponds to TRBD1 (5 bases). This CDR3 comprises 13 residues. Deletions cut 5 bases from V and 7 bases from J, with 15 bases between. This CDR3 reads CASSQRQTAEQYF. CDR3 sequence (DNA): TGTGCCAGCAGTCAAAGACAGACAGCAGAGCAGTACTTC.

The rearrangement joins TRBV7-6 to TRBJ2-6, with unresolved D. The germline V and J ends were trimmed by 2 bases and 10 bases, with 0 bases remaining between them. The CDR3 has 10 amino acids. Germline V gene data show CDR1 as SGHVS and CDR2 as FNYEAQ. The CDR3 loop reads CASSLNVLTF. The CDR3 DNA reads TGTGCCAGCAGCTTAAACGTCCTGACTTTC.

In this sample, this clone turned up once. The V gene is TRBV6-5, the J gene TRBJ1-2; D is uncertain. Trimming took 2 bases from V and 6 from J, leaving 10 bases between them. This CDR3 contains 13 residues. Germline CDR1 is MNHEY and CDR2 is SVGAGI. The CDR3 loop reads CASSYEGFDGYTF. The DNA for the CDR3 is TGTGCCAGCAGTTACGAGGGTTTTGATGGCTACACCTTC.

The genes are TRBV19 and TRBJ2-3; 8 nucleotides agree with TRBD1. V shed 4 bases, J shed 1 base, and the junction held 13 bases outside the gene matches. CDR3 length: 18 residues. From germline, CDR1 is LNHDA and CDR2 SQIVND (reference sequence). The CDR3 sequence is CASSTPKTGDPRTDTQYF. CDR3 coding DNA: TGTGCCAGTAGTACGCCAAAGACAGGGGACCCCCGCACAGATACGCAGTATTTT.